There are a few counts of the clone carrying this TCR beta chain. Its antigen is not known. This sample was taken from a study of molecular identifiers for immune sequencing clone quantification. TCRdb passed the PCR reads through MiXCR, listing each CDR3 protein once. The sample has around 8,000 distinct CDR3 sequences; around 33% are singletons. From germline, CDR1 is SQVTM and CDR2 ANQGSEA. V shed 6 bases, J shed 7 bases, and the junction held 7 bases outside the gene matches. The CDR3 is made up of 12 amino acids. Broader study findings: Spiked Jurkat TCR RNA from one cell was reportedly detectable among over 800,000 naive cells. Highly expanded clones may be undercounted when identical TCR molecules share barcodes.

The rearrangement uses TRBV29-1 and TRBJ2-7; 9 bases map to TRBD1. Sequenced: naive CD8+ T cells from blood, with Jurkat cell RNA spiked in. Specified subset: FACS-sorted CD8+CD4-CCR7+CD45RA+ naive T cells. The receptor was derived from a human donor in good health. Some libraries in this study had Jurkat cell RNA spiked in. CDR3 bases: TGCAGCGTGCTACAGGGGGCGGGGGAGCAGTACTTC. Amino acid sequence: CSVLQGAGEQYF.